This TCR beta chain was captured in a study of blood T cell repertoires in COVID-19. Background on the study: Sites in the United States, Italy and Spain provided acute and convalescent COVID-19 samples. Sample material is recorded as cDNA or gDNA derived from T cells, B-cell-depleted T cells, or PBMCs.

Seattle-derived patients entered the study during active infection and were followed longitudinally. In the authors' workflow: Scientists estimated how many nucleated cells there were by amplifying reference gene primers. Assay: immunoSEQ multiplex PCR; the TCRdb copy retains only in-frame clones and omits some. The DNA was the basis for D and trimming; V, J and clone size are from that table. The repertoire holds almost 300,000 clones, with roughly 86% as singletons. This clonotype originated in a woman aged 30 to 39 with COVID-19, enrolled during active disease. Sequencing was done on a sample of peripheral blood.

CDR3 nucleotides: TGCGCCAGCAGTGACCTGGGGGGGTCCGGGGAGCTGTTTTTT. Translated: CASSDLGGSGELFF. The chain is built from TRBV10-1 and TRBJ2-2; 7 bases are a match to TRBD2. CDR1 and CDR2 (germline): WNHNN, SYGVQD (reference sequence). The J segment lost 6 bases and the V segment lost 3 bases, leaving 4 bases of the junction unmatched. This CDR3 is built from 14 residues.